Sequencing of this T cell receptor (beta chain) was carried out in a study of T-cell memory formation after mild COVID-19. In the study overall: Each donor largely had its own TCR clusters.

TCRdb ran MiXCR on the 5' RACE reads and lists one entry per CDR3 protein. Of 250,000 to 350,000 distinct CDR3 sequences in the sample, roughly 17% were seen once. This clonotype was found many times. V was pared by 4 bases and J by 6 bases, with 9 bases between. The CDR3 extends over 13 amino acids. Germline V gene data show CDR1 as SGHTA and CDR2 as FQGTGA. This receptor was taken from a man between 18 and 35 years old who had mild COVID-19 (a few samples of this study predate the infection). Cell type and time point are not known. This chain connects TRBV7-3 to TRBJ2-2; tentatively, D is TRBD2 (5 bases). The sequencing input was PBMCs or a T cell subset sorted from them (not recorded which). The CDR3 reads CASSSTGAGELFF. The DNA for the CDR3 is TGTGCCAGCAGCTCGACCGGGGCCGGGGAGCTGTTTTTT.